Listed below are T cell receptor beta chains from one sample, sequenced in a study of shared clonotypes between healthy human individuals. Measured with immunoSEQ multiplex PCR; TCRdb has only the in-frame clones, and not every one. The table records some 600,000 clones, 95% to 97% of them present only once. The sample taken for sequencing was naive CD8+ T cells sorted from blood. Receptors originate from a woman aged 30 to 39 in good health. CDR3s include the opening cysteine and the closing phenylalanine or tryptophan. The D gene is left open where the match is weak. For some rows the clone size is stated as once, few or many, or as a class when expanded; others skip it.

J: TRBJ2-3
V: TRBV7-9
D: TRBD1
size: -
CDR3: CASSLLTGGTDTQYF
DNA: TGTGCCAGCAGCTTATTGACAGGGGGCACAGATACGCAGTATTTT

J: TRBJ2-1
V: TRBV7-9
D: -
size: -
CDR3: CASSFNVEGDEQFF
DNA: TGTGCCAGCAGCTTTAACGTGGAAGGGGATGAGCAGTTCTTC

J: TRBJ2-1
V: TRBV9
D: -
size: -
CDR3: CASSVWESSDNEQFF
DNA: TGTGCCAGCAGCGTATGGGAGTCCTCCGACAATGAGCAGTTCTTC

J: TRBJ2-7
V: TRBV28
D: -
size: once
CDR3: CASSFPGEAYEQYF
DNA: TGTGCCAGCAGTTTCCCGGGGGAGGCCTACGAGCAGTACTTC

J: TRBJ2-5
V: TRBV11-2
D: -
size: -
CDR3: CASSLRRSRETQYF
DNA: TGTGCCAGCAGCTTAAGGAGGAGTCGCGAGACCCAGTACTTC

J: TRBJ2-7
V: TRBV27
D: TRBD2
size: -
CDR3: CASRGLADSYEQYF
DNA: TGTGCCAGCAGGGGACTAGCGGACTCCTACGAGCAGTACTTC

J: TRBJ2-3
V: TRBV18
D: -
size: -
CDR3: CASSPGSDTQYF
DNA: TGTGCCAGCTCACCGGGTTCAGATACGCAGTATTTT

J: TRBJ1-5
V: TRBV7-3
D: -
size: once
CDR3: CASSLQGPPNRPQHF
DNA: TGTGCCAGCAGCTTACAAGGGCCCCCGAATCGGCCCCAGCATTTT

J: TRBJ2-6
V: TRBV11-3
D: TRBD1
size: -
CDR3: CASSAGQGVWGANVLTF
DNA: TGTGCCAGCAGCGCGGGACAGGGGGTATGGGGGGCCAACGTCCTGACTTTC

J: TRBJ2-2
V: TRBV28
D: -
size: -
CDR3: CASSLLAFNTGELFF
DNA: TGTGCCAGCAGTTTACTGGCCTTTAACACCGGGGAGCTGTTTTTT

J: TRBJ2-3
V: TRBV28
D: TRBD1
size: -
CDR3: CASSFPQGEEDTQYF
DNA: TGTGCCAGCAGTTTTCCACAGGGGGAGGAAGATACGCAGTATTTT

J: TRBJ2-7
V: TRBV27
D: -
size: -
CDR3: CASSLSAAGRSYEQYF
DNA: TGTGCCAGCAGTTTATCGGCGGCGGGTCGCTCCTACGAGCAGTACTTC

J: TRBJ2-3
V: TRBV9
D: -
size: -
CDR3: CASSVAGISHDTQYF
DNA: TGTGCCAGCAGCGTAGCTGGGATCTCACACGATACGCAGTATTTT

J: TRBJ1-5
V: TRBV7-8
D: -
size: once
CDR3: CASSVRKTGQPQHF
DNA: TGTGCCAGCAGTGTCCGGAAAACGGGCCAGCCCCAGCATTTT

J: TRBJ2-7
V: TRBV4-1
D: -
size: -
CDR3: CASSGDSSGWEQYF
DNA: TGCGCCAGCAGCGGGGACTCCTCCGGTTGGGAGCAGTACTTC

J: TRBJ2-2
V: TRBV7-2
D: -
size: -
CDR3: CASSWEYSTGELFF
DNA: TGTGCCAGCAGCTGGGAGTACTCCACCGGGGAGCTGTTTTTT

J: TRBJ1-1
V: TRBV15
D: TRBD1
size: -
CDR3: CATSSLPEIDRGDTEAFF
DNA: TGTGCCACCAGCAGTCTCCCAGAGATCGACAGGGGGGACACTGAAGCTTTCTTT

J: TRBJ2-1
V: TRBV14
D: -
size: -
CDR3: CASSHRTPYENEQFF
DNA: TGTGCCAGCAGCCACAGGACCCCGTACGAAAATGAGCAGTTCTTC

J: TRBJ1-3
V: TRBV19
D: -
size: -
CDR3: CASSPWGSSGNTIYF
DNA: TGTGCCAGTAGTCCATGGGGGTCTTCTGGAAACACCATATATTTT

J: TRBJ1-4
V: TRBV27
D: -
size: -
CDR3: CASSLSLAGSEKLFF
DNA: TGTGCCAGCAGTTTATCCTTGGCAGGTTCCGAAAAACTGTTTTTT

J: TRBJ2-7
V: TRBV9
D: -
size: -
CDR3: CASSVGDRGYEQYF
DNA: TGTGCCAGCAGCGTAGGGGACCGAGGGTACGAGCAGTACTTC

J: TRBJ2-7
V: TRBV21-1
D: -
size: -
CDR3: CASSPEQYF
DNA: TGTGCCAGCAGCCCCGAGCAGTACTTC

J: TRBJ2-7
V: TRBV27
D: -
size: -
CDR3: CASSLSYGQNSYEQYF
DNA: TGTGCCAGCAGTTTAAGTTACGGACAGAATTCCTACGAGCAGTACTTC

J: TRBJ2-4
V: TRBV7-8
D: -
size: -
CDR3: CASSLVVGYGKNIQYF
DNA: TGTGCCAGCAGCCTGGTTGTTGGTTATGGCAAAAACATTCAGTACTTC

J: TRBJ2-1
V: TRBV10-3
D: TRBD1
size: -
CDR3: CAISRQGADNEQFF
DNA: TGTGCCATCAGCAGACAGGGGGCGGACAATGAGCAGTTCTTC

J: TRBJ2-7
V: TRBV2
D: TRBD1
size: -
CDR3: CASSEGTGPYEQYF
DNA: TGTGCCAGCAGTGAGGGGACAGGTCCCTACGAGCAGTACTTC

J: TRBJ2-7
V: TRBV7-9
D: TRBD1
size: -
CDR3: CASSWVDRQGLIQYF
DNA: TGTGCCAGCAGCTGGGTTGACCGACAGGGATTGATACAGTACTTC

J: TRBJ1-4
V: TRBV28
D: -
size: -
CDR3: CASRPRGTANEKLFF
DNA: TGTGCCAGCAGACCTCGCGGGACCGCTAATGAAAAACTGTTTTTT

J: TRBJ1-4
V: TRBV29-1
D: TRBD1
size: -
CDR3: CSVRGTGFGYNEKLFF
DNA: TGCAGCGTTCGGGGGACAGGGTTTGGGTATAATGAAAAACTGTTTTTT

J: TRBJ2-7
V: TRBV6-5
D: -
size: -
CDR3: CASSYSLPHRYEQYF
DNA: TGTGCCAGCAGTTACTCGCTCCCGCACCGGTACGAGCAGTACTTC

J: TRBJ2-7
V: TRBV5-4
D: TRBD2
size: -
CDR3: CASSPGTSGRAAYEQYF
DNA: TGTGCCAGCAGCCCCGGGACTAGCGGGAGGGCCGCCTACGAGCAGTACTTC

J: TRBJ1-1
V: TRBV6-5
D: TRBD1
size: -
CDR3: CASSLGQGNEAFF
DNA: TGTGCCAGCAGTTTGGGACAGGGTAATGAAGCTTTCTTT

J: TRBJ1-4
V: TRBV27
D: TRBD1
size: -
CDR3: CASSLDRGAEGGKLFF
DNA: TGTGCCAGCAGTCTGGACAGGGGGGCCGAAGGTGGGAAACTGTTTTTT

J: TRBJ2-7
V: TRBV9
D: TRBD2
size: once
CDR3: CASSSGLADYEQYF
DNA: TGTGCCAGCAGCTCCGGACTAGCGGACTACGAGCAGTACTTC

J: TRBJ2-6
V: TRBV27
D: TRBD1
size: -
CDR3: CATTPFFGTGDFSGANVLTF
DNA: TGTGCCACCACACCGTTCTTCGGGACAGGGGATTTCTCTGGGGCCAACGTCCTGACTTTC

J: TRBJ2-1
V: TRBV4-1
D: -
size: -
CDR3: CASSQDPVGNEQFF
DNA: TGCGCCAGCAGCCAAGACCCGGTGGGCAATGAGCAGTTCTTC

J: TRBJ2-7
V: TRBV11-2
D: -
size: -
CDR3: CASSLGPSSYEQYF
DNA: TGTGCCAGCAGCTTGGGACCTAGCTCCTACGAGCAGTACTTC

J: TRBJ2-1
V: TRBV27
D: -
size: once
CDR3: CASSYGGSEQFF
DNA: TGTGCCAGCAGTTACGGGGGCAGTGAGCAGTTCTTC

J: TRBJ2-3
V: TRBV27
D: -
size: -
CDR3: CASSLWDMNTQYF
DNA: TGTGCCAGCAGTTTGTGGGACATGAATACGCAGTATTTT

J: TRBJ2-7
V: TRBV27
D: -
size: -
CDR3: CASSFSADTPYEQYF
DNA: TGTGCCAGCAGTTTTAGTGCTGACACCCCCTACGAGCAGTACTTC

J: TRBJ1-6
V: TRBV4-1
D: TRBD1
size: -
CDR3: CASSQRDRGAYNSPLHF
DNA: TGCGCCAGCAGCCAACGAGACAGGGGGGCATATAATTCACCCCTCCACTTT

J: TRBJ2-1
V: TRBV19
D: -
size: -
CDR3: CASSTDRTEQFF
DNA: TGTGCCAGTAGTACCGACAGAACGGAGCAGTTCTTC

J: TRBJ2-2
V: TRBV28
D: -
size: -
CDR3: CASSPPSQGGTGELFF
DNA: TGTGCCAGCAGCCCTCCGTCACAGGGAGGAACCGGGGAGCTGTTTTTT

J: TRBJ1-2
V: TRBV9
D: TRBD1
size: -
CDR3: CASSVGNRGFKGYTF
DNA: TGTGCCAGCAGCGTAGGAAACAGGGGATTCAAGGGCTACACCTTC

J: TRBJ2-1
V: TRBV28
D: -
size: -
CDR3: CASTNPRRGGHNYNEQFF
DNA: TGTGCCTCCACTAACCCCCGGCGGGGAGGACATAACTACAATGAGCAGTTCTTC

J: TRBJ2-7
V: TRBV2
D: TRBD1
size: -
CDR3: CASSGDRDLSSSYEQYF
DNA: TGTGCCAGCAGTGGGGACAGGGATTTGTCGAGCTCCTACGAGCAGTACTTC

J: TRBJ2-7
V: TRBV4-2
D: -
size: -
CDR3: CASSQDGRPHLAEQYF
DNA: TGTGCCAGCAGCCAAGATGGAAGGCCCCATCTCGCCGAGCAGTACTTC

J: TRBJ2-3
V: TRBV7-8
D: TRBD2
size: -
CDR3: CASSEGLAGGLGTDTQYF
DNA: TGTGCCAGCAGCGAGGGACTAGCGGGAGGGCTCGGCACAGATACGCAGTATTTT

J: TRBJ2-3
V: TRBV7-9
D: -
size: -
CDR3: CASSFGPADTQYF
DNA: TGTGCCAGCAGCTTCGGACCGGCAGATACGCAGTATTTT

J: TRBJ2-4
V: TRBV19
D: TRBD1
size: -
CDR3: CASSTMTGTGANIQYF
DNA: TGTGCCAGTAGTACAATGACCGGGACAGGGGCGAACATTCAGTACTTC

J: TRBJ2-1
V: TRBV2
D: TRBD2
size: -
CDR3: CASSETSGSKNEQFF
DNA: TGTGCCAGCAGCGAGACTAGCGGGAGTAAGAATGAGCAGTTCTTC

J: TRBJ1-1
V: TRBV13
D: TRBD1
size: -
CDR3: CASSFYTGENTEAFF
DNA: TGTGCCAGCAGCTTTTACACAGGGGAGAACACTGAAGCTTTCTTT

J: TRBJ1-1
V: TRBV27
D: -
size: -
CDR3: CASSPSRGEGTEAFF
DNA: TGTGCCAGCAGCCCCTCCCGGGGCGAGGGCACTGAAGCTTTCTTT

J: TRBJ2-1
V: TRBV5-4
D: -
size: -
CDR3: CASSLSGRNEQFF
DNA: TGTGCCAGCAGCTTGTCGGGCCGCAATGAGCAGTTCTTC

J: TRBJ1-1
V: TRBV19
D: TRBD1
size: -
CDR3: CASSIGTGILNTEAFF
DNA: TGTGCCAGTAGTATCGGGACAGGGATTTTGAACACTGAAGCTTTCTTT

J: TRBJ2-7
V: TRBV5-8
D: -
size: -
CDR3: CASRELPSYEQYF
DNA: TGTGCCAGCAGAGAACTGCCCTCCTACGAGCAGTACTTC

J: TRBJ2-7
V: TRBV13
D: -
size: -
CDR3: CASSFRGKDEQYF
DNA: TGTGCCAGCAGCTTCAGGGGAAAGGACGAGCAGTACTTC

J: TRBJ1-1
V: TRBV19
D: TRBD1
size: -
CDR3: CASSIWTGSMNTEAFF
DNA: TGTGCCAGTAGTATTTGGACAGGGTCTATGAACACTGAAGCTTTCTTT

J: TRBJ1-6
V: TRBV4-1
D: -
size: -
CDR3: CASSQAIYNSPLHF
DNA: TGCGCCAGCAGCCAAGCGATTTATAATTCACCCCTCCACTTT